What follows are 23 T cell receptor beta chains derived from one specimen sequenced in a study of regulatory T cells in long-lasting Graves disease. Indicated time point: persistent/refractory GD, antithyroid drugs over 5 years with positive TRAb. Making the TCR library involved RNA that had been extracted from PBMCs. Libraries of TCR beta came from iRepertoire HTBI primers plus Arm-PCR of CDR3 regions. A single record per CDR3 protein comes from TCRdb applying MiXCR to the multiplex PCR reads. The sample holds more than 300,000 distinct CDR3 sequences, roughly 25% seen once. The material was peripheral blood mononuclear cells (PBMCs), obtained when the disease was refractory, from a patient treated with antithyroid drugs. The receptors shown here come from a woman between 40 and 55 years old with Graves disease.

This clonotype was detected many times. This rearrangement joins TRBV20-1 to TRBJ1-2; D unclear. The CDR3 consists of 14 residues. In germline, CDR1 is DFQATT, CDR2 SNEGSKA (reference sequence). Trimming shortened V by 0 bases and J by 2 bases, and 10 bases separated the two germline ends. This chain's CDR3 is CSARDLRENYGYTF. In DNA, the CDR3 is TGCAGTGCTAGAGATCTTCGAGAGAACTATGGCTACACCTTC.

This clonotype has only one observation. J is TRBJ2-7 and V is TRBV4-1; D perhaps matches TRBD2 (6 bases). This CDR3 is 16 amino acids long. CDR1 is MGHRA and CDR2 is YSYEKL in the germline V gene. V was clipped by 2 bases and J by 2 bases, with 16 bases between them. The chain's CDR3 is CASSQFWDFITYEQYF. CDR3 nucleotide sequence: TGCGCCAGCAGCCAATTCTGGGACTTTATAACCTACGAGCAGTACTTC.

This clonotype was counted ten times or more. The chain uses TRBV28 and TRBJ2-2, with 7 bases identical to TRBD2. With V trimmed by 3 bases and J by 4 bases, 5 bases remained unmatched. The CDR3 has 15 residues. The V gene's germline CDR1 is MDHEN and CDR2 SYDVKM. DNA of the CDR3: TGTGCCAGCAGTTTCAGCGGGACGGGCACCGGGGAGCTGTTTTTT. The encoded protein is CASSFSGTGTGELFF.

This clonotype has a handful of counts. The rearrangement joins TRBV24-1 to TRBJ2-5; TRBD2 matches at 10 bases. V was clipped by 4 bases and J by 4 bases; unmatched bases: 8. In germline, CDR1 is KGHDR, CDR2 SFDVKD. This CDR3 spans 16 amino acids. This CDR3 is CATSEPLAGPRETQYF. The CDR3 nucleotides are TGTGCCACCAGTGAGCCACTAGCGGGGCCCAGAGAGACCCAGTACTTC.

This clonotype was picked up a small number of times. V usage is TRBV14 and J usage is TRBJ1-1; D perhaps matches TRBD1 (5 bases). The CDR3 runs 13 residues. CDR1 and CDR2 (germline): SGHDN, FVKESK. Between the trimmed V and J ends, which lost 6 bases and 4 bases, there was a span of 12 bases. CDR3 amino acids: CASSLGVGTEAFF. The DNA of the CDR3 is TGTGCCAGCAGTTTGGGGGTCGGCACTGAAGCTTTCTTT.

Here the CDR3 reads CASTRGDDEQFF. The DNA for the CDR3 is TGTGCCAGCACGCGAGGGGACGATGAGCAGTTCTTC. The gene calls are TRBV6-1 and TRBJ2-1; D tentatively fits TRBD1 or TRBD2 (5 bases each). Trimming left V 7 bases short and J 8 bases short, with 12 bases between. The CDR3 runs to 12 residues. Germline V gives CDR1 MNHNS, CDR2 SASEGT.

This clonotype was found many times. This chain links TRBV19 with TRBJ1-2; a possible D gene is TRBD1 (6 bases). The CDR3 is 15 amino acids. CDR1 is LNHDA, CDR2 SQIVND, per germline (reference sequence). Trimming pared 4 bases from V and 8 bases from J, leaving 20 bases between. CDR3 sequence (DNA): TGTGCCAGTAGTACCCGGAGACAGGCCTTCTTGGGCTACACCTTC. Translation gives CASSTRRQAFLGYTF. The entire variable domain, with the rest obtained from reference TRBV19 and TRBJ1-2, is as follows: DGGITQSPKYLFRKEGQNVTLSCEQNLNHDAMYWYRQDPGQGLRLIYYSQIVNDFQKGDIAEGYSVSREKKESFPLTVTSAQKNPTAFYLCASSTRRQAFLGYTFGSGTRLTVV.

With respect to this clonotype: A much bigger clone sits one base away, suggesting this may be a read error. This chain joins TRBV6-1 and TRBJ2-7; 7 bases map to TRBD2. Germline V gives CDR1 MNHNS, CDR2 SASEGT. The CDR3 totals 15 residues. V dropped 10 bases and J dropped 5; count of bases not matched to a gene: 17. CDR3 protein: CATQGVASGDDEQYF. The CDR3, as DNA: TGTGCCACTCAAGGGGTAGCGAGCGGGGACGACGAGCAGTACTTC.

The V and J genes are TRBV15 and TRBJ1-3; possible D gene TRBD1, 5 bases. This CDR3 is built from 16 residues. The germline V gene encodes CDR1 LNHNV and CDR2 YYDKDF (reference sequence). V was pared by 0 bases and J by 1 base, with 10 bases between. CDR3 region: CATSRDRGGSGNTIYF. The CDR3 region has the DNA TGTGCCACCAGCAGAGATCGGGGGGGGTCTGGAAACACCATATATTTT.

The rearrangement links TRBV19 to TRBJ2-7, with D unclear. The CDR3 runs to 12 residues. V was clipped by 8 bases and J by 5 bases, with 13 bases between them. CDR1 and CDR2 from the germline V gene are LNHDA and SQIVND (reference sequence). CDR3 in amino acids: CASSPHNHEQYF. CDR3 in DNA: TGTGCCAGTTCCCCTCATAACCACGAGCAGTACTTC. Supplemented by reference TRBV19 and TRBJ2-7, the full variable domain reads DGGITQSPKYLFRKEGQNVTLSCEQNLNHDAMYWYRQDPGQGLRLIYYSQIVNDFQKGDIAEGYSVSREKKESFPLTVTSAQKNPTAFYLCASSPHNHEQYFGPGTRLTVT.

J is TRBJ2-4 and V is TRBV5-5, with D perhaps TRBD1 or TRBD2 (5 bases each). V lost 2 bases to trimming and J lost 1 base, with 7 bases between them. The CDR3 is 14 amino acids. Germline CDR1 is SGHKS and CDR2 is YYEKEE (reference sequence). DNA for the CDR3: TGTGCCAGCAGCTTTTGGGGGGCCAAAAACATTCAGTACTTC. This gives the protein CASSFWGAKNIQYF.

This clonotype was seen ten or more times. V is TRBV5-1 and J is TRBJ2-7; 9 bases align to TRBD1. J was trimmed by 5 bases and V by 4 bases; bases with no gene match: 7. The CDR3 is made up of 14 amino acids. The germline V gene has CDR1 SGHRS and CDR2 YFSETQ. The CDR3 here is CASSRTGAFDEQYF. The CDR3 nucleotides are TGCGCCAGCAGCAGGACAGGGGCCTTCGACGAGCAGTACTTC.

The chain is built from TRBV20-1 and TRBJ2-3; 7 bases line up with TRBD2. The germline CDR1 and CDR2 sequences are DFQATT and SNEGSKA (reference sequence). Unmatched junction bases numbered 6, after V lost 3 bases and J lost 0 bases. This CDR3 region has 15 residues. CDR3 nucleotide sequence: TGCAGTGCTAGGAACCGGGACTACAGCACAGATACGCAGTATTTT. Protein: CSARNRDYSTDTQYF.

The CDR3 reads CASNLLVGTGELFF. In DNA form, the CDR3 reads TGCGCCAGCAACTTGCTGGTCGGCACCGGGGAGCTGTTTTTT. The rearrangement links TRBV4-1 to TRBJ2-2; D is unresolved. The V and J ends lost 7 bases and 4 bases respectively, with 13 bases between them. This CDR3 has 14 amino acids. The germline CDR1 and CDR2 sequences are MGHRA and YSYEKL.

The rearrangement uses TRBV9 and TRBJ1-3; D is ambiguous. V was pared by 0 bases and J by 0 bases, with 4 bases between. Germline values: CDR1 SGDLS, CDR2 YYNGEE. CDR3 length equals 14 residues. The CDR3 sequence is CASSVEASGNTIYF. CDR3 bases: TGTGCCAGCAGCGTAGAGGCCTCTGGAAACACCATATATTTT.

This chain joins TRBV2 and TRBJ2-1; possible D gene TRBD2, 6 bases. The CDR3 extends over 15 amino acids. Trimming cost V 6 bases and J 9 bases, with 21 bases left between them. Looked up from germline, CDR1 is SNHLY and CDR2 is FYNNEI. CDR3 sequence (DNA): TGTGCCAGCAGCTCATTAGCAGGAGGGCCGTTTGAGCAGTTCTTC. This codes for CASSSLAGGPFEQFF.

Many counts were recorded for this clonotype. DNA for the CDR3: TGTGCCAGCAGCTCCCTATCGGGCACGGGCAATCAGCCCCAGCATTTT. Translating gives CASSSLSGTGNQPQHF. V and J are TRBV28 and TRBJ1-5; D is uncertain. The CDR3 has 16 residues. V lost 6 bases and J lost 2, with 17 bases in between. CDR1 and CDR2 from the germline V gene are MDHEN and SYDVKM.

There are a few counts of this clonotype. The chain is built from TRBV20-1 and TRBJ1-2, with 8 bases matching TRBD1. With V trimmed by 1 base and J by 4 bases, 8 bases remained unmatched. This CDR3 is 15 amino acids long. CDR1 is DFQATT and CDR2 is SNEGSKA in the germline V gene (reference sequence). The CDR3 region has the DNA TGCAGTGCTAGAGGCCGGACAGGGCGCTCCTATGGCTACACCTTC. Protein sequence: CSARGRTGRSYGYTF.

This clonotype has more than one count but fewer than ten. The chain couples TRBV20-1 to TRBJ2-5; 10 bases are shared with TRBD2. The CDR3 contains 14 residues. Germline V gene data show CDR1 as DFQATT and CDR2 as SNEGSKA (reference sequence). V dropped 3 bases and J dropped 5; count of bases not matched to a gene: 6. The CDR3 nucleotides are TGCAGTGCTAGTTCTAGCGGGGGATTGGAGACCCAGTACTTC. It encodes CSASSSGGLETQYF.

The rearrangement joins TRBV5-8 to TRBJ2-5, with 11 nucleotides matching TRBD1. This CDR3 comprises 15 residues. V shed 5 bases and J 5 bases; nucleotides not matched to a gene: 8. The germline V gene encodes CDR1 SGHTS and CDR2 YDEGEE. The CDR3 DNA reads TGTGCCAGCAGAACTCGGACAGGGGGCTGGGAGACCCAGTACTTC. It translates to CASRTRTGGWETQYF.

This clonotype has a handful of counts. The chain carries TRBV7-9 and TRBJ2-7; D is possibly TRBD2 (5 bases). Trimming removed 3 bases at V and 4 bases at J, with 10 bases between. This CDR3 contains 13 residues. Germline V gene data show CDR1 as SEHNR and CDR2 as FQNEAQ (reference sequence). This CDR3 is CASSFPGGYEQYF. CDR3 DNA sequence: TGTGCCAGCAGCTTCCCCGGAGGTTACGAGCAGTACTTC.

This clonotype was detected ten times or more. V is TRBV6-1 and J is TRBJ2-7; possibly TRBD1 for D (6 bases). Germline values: CDR1 MNHNS, CDR2 SASEGT. This CDR3 spans 17 amino acids. Trimming shortened V by 7 bases and J by 3 bases, and 25 bases separated the two germline ends. As DNA, the CDR3 is TGTGCCAGCACCCCAAGTGGTAGGGGACACATAATCTACGAGCAGTACTTC. Protein: CASTPSGRGHIIYEQYF.

On this clonotype itself: A much larger clone is a single base away; this may be a read error. The CDR3 carries no conserved terminal phenylalanine or tryptophan, so it likely arises from a read error. V is TRBV12-3 or TRBV12-4 and J is TRBJ1-1, with no clear D. V lost 6 bases, J lost 0 bases, and 17 bases lay in between. This CDR3 region has 16 residues. Here the CDR3 DNA reads TGTGCCAGCAGCTCTGGGCCCCGCGCAGTGAACACTGAAGCTTTCTCT. Amino acids: CASSSGPRAVNTEAFS.